This is a list of T cell receptor beta chains from one sample in a study of T-cell memory formation after mild COVID-19. Each CDR3 protein is one row after TCRdb ran MiXCR on the 5' RACE reads. This sample has a few hundred thousand distinct CDR3 sequences, with approximately 29% found just once. Input material: PBMCs or a T cell subset sorted from them (not recorded which). These receptors were taken from an adult woman who had mild COVID-19 (a few samples of this study predate the infection). Cell type and time point are not known. The CDR3 runs from the conserved cysteine through the conserved F or W. Fields, in order: V gene, CDR3 protein.

V: TRBV5-4; CDR3: CASRPRGQAYEQYF
V: TRBV12-3/TRBV12-4; CDR3: CASISPEGNTIYF
V: TRBV7-6; CDR3: CASSLSRLYEQYF
V: TRBV6-2/TRBV6-3; CDR3: CASSYSGRAYNEQFF
V: TRBV11-2; CDR3: CASSLNGGDEQYF
V: TRBV7-2; CDR3: CASSLDTLYGYTF
V: TRBV30; CDR3: CAWTPGTVLYNEQFF
V: TRBV25-1; CDR3: CASSEDLVLESYNEQFF
V: TRBV4-1; CDR3: CASSHDQGTSGGNEQFF
V: TRBV20-1; CDR3: CSAKTLRGRLSEQYF
V: TRBV27; CDR3: CASSLSLAGPYEQYF
V: TRBV14; CDR3: CASSQWKLADNEQFF
V: TRBV10-3; CDR3: CAISERGESQFF
V: TRBV30; CDR3: CAWSVGYNQPQHF
V: TRBV19; CDR3: CASSSLNGGNYEQYF
V: TRBV20-1; CDR3: CSARGYPSGILTNIQYF
V: TRBV7-9; CDR3: CASSAPQTGISYEQYF
V: TRBV24-1; CDR3: CATSEPTEGYTF
V: TRBV27; CDR3: CASSLGVMGGGNEQFF
V: TRBV7-9; CDR3: CASQGDNEQFF
V: TRBV20-1; CDR3: CSARGQGGGSGETQYF
V: TRBV9; CDR3: CASSGGGLTSYNEQFF
V: TRBV12-3/TRBV12-4; CDR3: CASTRKVGATYEQYF
V: TRBV5-4; CDR3: CASSPGTSGEQFF
V: TRBV20-1; CDR3: CSARRRGAGGNTIYF
V: TRBV4-1; CDR3: CASSRVRGPDTQYF
V: TRBV9; CDR3: CASSVSSRALGGYNEQFF
V: TRBV24-1; CDR3: CATSGTGTDTQYF
V: TRBV7-9; CDR3: CASSLAVGSLETQYF
V: TRBV12-3/TRBV12-4; CDR3: CASTWGVMNTEAFF
V: TRBV7-9; CDR3: CASSLGGINNEQFF
V: TRBV5-4; CDR3: CASTRDRTNTGELFF
V: TRBV11-2; CDR3: CASGTGNQPQHF
V: TRBV4-1; CDR3: CASRQVYGEQYF
V: TRBV7-6; CDR3: CASRQGSRGTEAFF
V: TRBV9; CDR3: CASSVEQDGGGAFF
V: TRBV30; CDR3: CAWKQGLTQYF
V: TRBV12-3/TRBV12-4; CDR3: CASSSGGQQETQYF
V: TRBV29-1; CDR3: CSVASFGVSYEQYF
V: TRBV9; CDR3: CASSADAGTNTGELFF
V: TRBV27; CDR3: CASTGGSRYTGELFF
V: TRBV9; CDR3: CASSVDSRTLRHYGYTF
V: TRBV15; CDR3: CATSTSGDGQPQHF
V: TRBV20-1; CDR3: CSARPPAGAGEQYF